The subject of this entry is one T cell receptor beta chain. Original processing methods: Using reference gene primer amplification, nucleated cell counts were estimated. Measured with immunoSEQ multiplex PCR; TCRdb has only the in-frame clones, and not every one. V, J and clone size were drawn from that table, and D and trimming were deduced from the DNA. The data contain under 250,000 clones, around four fifths of them singletons. The sample belongs to a study of blood T cell repertoires in COVID-19. As for the study in general: PBMCs, B-cell-depleted T cells, or T cells were the source of the cDNA or gDNA that made up the material.

Germline V lookup: CDR1 SGHAT, CDR2 FQNNGV. V lost 0 bases and J lost 3, with 18 bases in between. The CDR3 totals 19 residues. This receptor was identified in a man aged 50 to 59 with active or convalescent COVID-19. The sequencing sample was made of peripheral blood. The chain employs TRBV11-2 and TRBJ2-6; tentative D call: TRBD2 (6 bases). CDR3 sequence reads: CASSLDLMKGRDGANVLTF. DNA of the CDR3: TGTGCCAGCAGCTTAGATCTGATGAAGGGGCGGGATGGGGCCAACGTCCTGACTTTC.